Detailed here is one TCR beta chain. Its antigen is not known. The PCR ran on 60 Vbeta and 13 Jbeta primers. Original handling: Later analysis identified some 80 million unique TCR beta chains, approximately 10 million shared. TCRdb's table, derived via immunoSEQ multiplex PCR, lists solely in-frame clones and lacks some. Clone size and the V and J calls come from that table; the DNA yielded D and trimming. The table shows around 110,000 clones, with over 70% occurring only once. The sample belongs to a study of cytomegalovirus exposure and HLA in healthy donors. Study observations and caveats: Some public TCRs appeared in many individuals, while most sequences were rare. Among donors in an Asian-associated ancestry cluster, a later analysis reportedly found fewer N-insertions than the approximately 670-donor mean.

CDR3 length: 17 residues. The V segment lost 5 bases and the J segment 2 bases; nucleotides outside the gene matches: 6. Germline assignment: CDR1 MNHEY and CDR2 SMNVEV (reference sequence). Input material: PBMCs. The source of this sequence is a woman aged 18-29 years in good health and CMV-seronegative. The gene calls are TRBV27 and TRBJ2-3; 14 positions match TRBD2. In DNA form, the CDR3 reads TGTGCCAGCAGTGCCAGGACTAGCGGGGGGCCCACAGATACGCAGTATTTT. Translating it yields CASSARTSGGPTDTQYF.